The 9 T cell receptor beta chains in this list originate from one sample, sequenced in a study of blood T cell repertoires in COVID-19. Repertoires were generated with immunoSEQ multiplex PCR, while TCRdb's copy carries only in-frame clones and drops some. This table holds about 52,000 clones, roughly four fifths found once. What was sequenced was peripheral blood. These receptors were obtained from a woman older than 75 with COVID-19, enrolled during active disease.

The rearrangement joins TRBV4-2 to TRBJ2-7, with a possible D match to TRBD1 (6 bases). Looked up from germline, CDR1 is LGHNA and CDR2 is YNFKEQ. V gave up 1 base and J gave up 3 bases, with 13 bases separating them. The CDR3 is 15 residues long. The CDR3 DNA follows: TGTGCCAGCAGCCAAGCCTGGGACAAATTCTACGAGCAGTACTTC. Its translation: CASSQAWDKFYEQYF.

The CDR3 coding sequence is TGCGCCAGCAGCCCAGCGGGCCTCAATGAGCAGTTCTTC. Residues: CASSPAGLNEQFF. This chain joins TRBV5-1 and TRBJ2-1; TRBD2 might be the D (6 bases). This CDR3 has 13 residues. Germline loops: CDR1 SGHRS, CDR2 YFSETQ. V was trimmed by 4 bases and J by 6 bases, leaving 11 bases between them.

The J gene is TRBJ1-1, the V gene TRBV6-6; D is perhaps TRBD1 (6 bases). This CDR3 comprises 13 residues. Germline lookup yields CDR1 MNHNY and CDR2 SVGAGI (reference sequence). V dropped 6 bases and J dropped 2 bases, with 10 bases sitting between them. CDR3 in DNA: TGTGCCAGCAGGCCACAGGGCAACACTGAAGCTTTCTTT. Translating it yields CASRPQGNTEAFF.

This clone was detected once. The J gene is TRBJ2-3, the V gene TRBV5-1; 8 bases are a match to TRBD1. The V gene's germline CDR1 is SGHRS and CDR2 YFSETQ. J gave up 5 bases and V 0 bases, and 8 bases lay outside the gene matches. The CDR3 totals 16 residues. The CDR3 bases are TGCGCCAGCAGCTTGGTTCCGCAGGGGGCAATAGATACGCAGTATTTT. Its protein is CASSLVPQGAIDTQYF.

This chain links TRBV19 with TRBJ2-3; 9 bases match TRBD2. With V trimmed by 2 bases and J by 6 bases, 9 bases remained unmatched. The CDR3 length is 16 residues. The germline gives CDR1 LNHDA, CDR2 SQIVND (reference sequence). The CDR3 region has the DNA TGTGCCAGTAGTATACGTCGGACTAGCGTCTCCGATACGCAGTATTTT. It specifies CASSIRRTSVSDTQYF.

The chain couples TRBV11-2 to TRBJ1-1; D not resolved. CDR1 and CDR2 from the germline V gene are SGHAT and FQNNGV. The ends were cut back, 1 base at V and 0 bases at J, with 9 bases in the middle. This CDR3 region has 15 residues. CDR3 protein: CASSLGWSVNTEAFF. CDR3 coding DNA: TGTGCCAGCAGCTTAGGTTGGTCGGTGAACACTGAAGCTTTCTTT.

The rearrangement links TRBV18 to TRBJ2-7; TRBD2 is a possible D gene (5 bases). CDR1 is KGHSH and CDR2 is LQKENI in the germline V gene. Trimming stripped 2 bases from V and 4 bases from J, with 15 bases between. This CDR3 spans 15 amino acids. CDR3 DNA sequence: TGTGCCAGCTCACCAGGTGGCCGCCCGGGGTACGAGCAGTACTTC. Residues: CASSPGGRPGYEQYF.

This chain connects TRBV3-1 (or the pseudogene TRBV3-2) to TRBJ2-7; the D is unclear. CDR3 length: 15 amino acids. V was clipped by 1 base and J by 2 bases, with 12 bases between them. In germline, CDR1 is LGHDT, CDR2 YNNKEL (reference sequence). CDR3 residues: CASSQGGQLTYEQYF. The DNA of the CDR3 is TGTGCCAGCAGCCAAGGTGGTCAGTTAACCTACGAGCAGTACTTC.

The chain uses TRBV30 and TRBJ1-5, with D possibly matching TRBD1 (6 bases). Deletions cut 1 base from V and 2 bases from J, with 6 bases between. Germline-derived CDR1 and CDR2 are GTSNPN and SVGIG (reference sequence). The CDR3 loop spans 13 amino acids. CDR3 residues: CAWSGGRNQPQHF. The CDR3 DNA sequence: TGTGCCTGGAGTGGGGGGCGCAATCAGCCCCAGCATTTT. Complete variable domain (other parts from reference TRBV30 and TRBJ1-5): SQTIHQWPATLVQPVGSPLSLECTVEGTSNPNLYWYRQAAGRGLQLLFYSVGIGQISSEVPQNLSASRPQDRQFILSSKKLLLSDSGFYLCAWSGGRNQPQHFGDGTRLSIL.